A single sample gave rise to the 29 T cell receptor beta chains below, sequenced in a study of blood T cell repertoires in COVID-19 (dated by TCRdb to the early 2020s). Library construction relied on the immunoSEQ multiplex PCR assay. TCRdb retrieved this table from immuneACCESS and kept in-frame rearrangements only. Not all clones are present; in checked studies, unresolved V genes account for under half, and no reason is known for the remainder. This sample is represented by about 130,000 clones; about 80% of them were singletons. The ten most abundant clones make up 9.5% to 14% of the sample. Sequencing was done on a sample of peripheral blood. Receptor source: a human donor in a cohort sampled during active COVID-19.

This chain links TRBV7-7 with TRBJ2-1; weak D call: TRBD1 (6 bases). V was pared by 1 base and J by 9 bases, with 13 bases between. Per germline, CDR1 SSHAT and CDR2 FNYEAQ (reference sequence). This CDR3 is built from 14 residues. The CDR3 region is CASSLGAVGGEQFF. DNA of the CDR3: TGTGCCAGCAGCTTAGGGGCGGTAGGGGGTGAGCAGTTCTTC.

V gene TRBV5-1 combines with J gene TRBJ1-2; 10 nucleotides match TRBD1. V lost 4 bases and J lost 2; bases outside the gene matches: 11. CDR1 and CDR2 from the germline V gene are SGHRS and YFSETQ. The CDR3 is 17 residues long. In DNA form, the CDR3 reads TGCGCCAGCAGCGCCCGGGACAGGGGCCCTACCAACTATGGCTACACCTTC. Translating it yields CASSARDRGPTNYGYTF.

The chain recombines TRBV6-1 with TRBJ2-3, with 10 bases aligning to TRBD2. From germline, CDR1 is MNHNS and CDR2 SASEGT. V lost 2 bases to trimming and J lost 5 bases; unmatched junction nucleotides: 4. The CDR3 length is 15 residues. Here the CDR3 reads CASSEQRGGRDTQYF. The CDR3 DNA follows: TGTGCCAGCAGTGAACAGCGGGGGGGCCGAGATACGCAGTATTTT.

The V call is TRBV4-1, the J call TRBJ1-5; D is ambiguous. This CDR3 has 15 amino acids. The V and J ends lost 0 bases and 5 bases respectively, with 11 bases between them. Germline values: CDR1 MGHRA, CDR2 YSYEKL. The CDR3 DNA reads as TGCGCCAGCAGCCAAGATTGGGCAGTTTATCAGCCCCAGCATTTT. Its protein product is CASSQDWAVYQPQHF.

The chain employs TRBV2 and TRBJ1-5; the D is unclear. V lost 3 bases to trimming and J lost 3 bases, with 9 bases between them. Germline lookup yields CDR1 SNHLY and CDR2 FYNNEI. The CDR3 covers 14 residues. CDR3 region: CASSDYSANQPQHF. CDR3 nucleotides: TGTGCCAGCAGTGATTACTCCGCCAATCAGCCCCAGCATTTT.

This chain links TRBV19 with TRBJ2-1; 8 bases are a match to TRBD1. The CDR3 runs 16 residues. Germline-derived CDR1 and CDR2 are LNHDA and SQIVND (reference sequence). J gave up 6 bases and V 4 bases, and 11 bases lay outside the gene matches. The CDR3 DNA follows: TGTGCCAGTAGTAAAGCCCCCGGGACAGGATTCAATGAGCAGTTCTTC. It is translated as CASSKAPGTGFNEQFF.

V usage is TRBV27 and J usage is TRBJ2-7; D gene ambiguous. The CDR3 sequence is 13 residues long. Trimming left V 3 bases short and J 1 base short, with 7 bases between. Germline V gene sequence: CDR1 MNHEY, CDR2 SMNVEV (reference sequence). The DNA for the CDR3 is TGTGCCAGCAGTTTGGCCCGATCCTACGAGCAGTACTTC. Residues: CASSLARSYEQYF.

The rearrangement uses TRBV15 and TRBJ1-5; possibly TRBD1 for D (5 bases). CDR1 and CDR2 (germline): LNHNV, YYDKDF (reference sequence). Trimming left V 5 bases short and J 4 bases short, with 15 bases between. There are 15 residues in the CDR3. The CDR3 here is CATSRWGGENQPQHF. CDR3 DNA sequence: TGTGCCACCAGCCGATGGGGAGGGGAGAATCAGCCCCAGCATTTT.

The V call is TRBV18, the J call TRBJ2-3; D ambiguous. The length of the CDR3 is 15 residues. Germline lookup yields CDR1 KGHSH and CDR2 LQKENI. Trimming pared 2 bases from V and 0 bases from J, leaving 9 bases between. Here the CDR3 reads CASSPGQISTDTQYF. The CDR3 DNA follows: TGTGCCAGCTCACCAGGGCAAATTAGCACAGATACGCAGTATTTT.

This clone was detected a few times. The chain combines TRBV2 with TRBJ2-7; TRBD2 might be the D (5 bases). Deletions cut 7 bases from V and 0 bases from J, with 16 bases between. This CDR3 has 15 residues. Germline loops: CDR1 SNHLY, CDR2 FYNNEI. CDR3 nucleotides: TGTGCCAGCACCCACCGGGTCGGGGACTCCTACGAGCAGTACTTC. Protein: CASTHRVGDSYEQYF. The whole variable domain, filled in from reference TRBV2 and TRBJ2-7, reads EPEVTQTPSHQVTQMGQEVILRCVPISNHLYFYWYRQILGQKVEFLVSFYNNEISEKSEIFDDQFSVERPDGSNFTLKIRSTKLEDSAMYFCASTHRVGDSYEQYFGPGTRLTVT.

The DNA for the CDR3 is TGTGCCAGCAGCCACCCAAGCGGGGGTTCCAACAATGAGCAGTTCTTC. Residues: CASSHPSGGSNNEQFF. This chain connects TRBV4-2 to TRBJ2-1, with 8 bases aligning to TRBD2. The CDR3 contains 16 residues. V lost 3 bases and J lost 5; bases outside the gene matches: 9. The germline V gene encodes CDR1 LGHNA and CDR2 YNFKEQ.

The J gene is TRBJ1-2, the V gene TRBV5-4; 8 positions agree with TRBD1. This CDR3 has 15 amino acids. Germline CDR1 is SGHNT and CDR2 is YYREEE (reference sequence). The V and J ends lost 0 bases and 6 bases, in that order; junction bases with no gene match: 7. The CDR3 sequence: CASSLDPQGAHGYTF. CDR3 coding DNA: TGTGCCAGCAGCTTGGATCCGCAGGGGGCGCATGGCTACACCTTC.

Many counts were recorded for this clone. This chain uses TRBV5-4 with TRBJ1-2, with no clear D. The CDR3 is 13 residues long. Germline V gives CDR1 SGHNT, CDR2 YYREEE (reference sequence). The V and J ends lost 6 bases and 7 bases respectively, with 16 bases between them. CDR3 amino acids: CASKGDRLSGYTF. Written as DNA, the CDR3 is TGTGCCAGCAAGGGAGACCGCCTCTCTGGCTACACCTTC.

The chain links TRBV24-1 to TRBJ1-2; weak D call: TRBD1 (5 bases). Trimming took off 5 bases at V and 8 bases at J, with 14 bases between the two ends. CDR1 KGHDR and CDR2 SFDVKD come from the germline V gene. The CDR3 loop spans 13 amino acids. CDR3 loop: CATSASGTGGYTF. The DNA for the CDR3 is TGTGCCACCAGTGCGTCAGGGACTGGGGGCTACACCTTC.

The chain is built from TRBV14 and TRBJ2-1, with 15 bases fitting TRBD2. CDR1 and CDR2 (germline): SGHDN, FVKESK. J was trimmed by 7 bases and V by 5 bases; bases with no gene match: 15. The CDR3 extends over 19 amino acids. The CDR3 loop is CASSKGLAGGKGLGNEQFF. In nucleotides, the CDR3 is TGTGCCAGCAGCAAAGGACTAGCGGGGGGGAAGGGGCTCGGAAATGAGCAGTTCTTC.

V gene TRBV11-2 combines with J gene TRBJ2-5; 11 bases match TRBD1. CDR3 size: 16 residues. V was clipped by 4 bases and J by 1 base; unmatched bases: 5. Looked up from germline, CDR1 is SGHAT and CDR2 is FQNNGV. CDR3 amino acids: CASSSYGTGGQETQYF. The CDR3 DNA reads as TGTGCCAGCAGCTCTTACGGGACAGGGGGCCAAGAGACCCAGTACTTC.

V gene TRBV6-5 combines with J gene TRBJ2-7, with a possible D match to TRBD2 (5 bases). Germline V gene data show CDR1 as MNHEY and CDR2 as SVGAGI. The CDR3 is 15 amino acids. With 5 bases removed from V and 3 bases from J, the gap between germline ends came to 17 bases. The CDR3, as DNA: TGTGCCAGCAGTCCCGACATCTTCGGAGGCTACGAGCAGTACTTC. Its translation: CASSPDIFGGYEQYF.

The DNA of the CDR3 is TGTGCCAGCAGCACGACAGGGTGGACCGGGGAGCTGTTTTTT. It codes for CASSTTGWTGELFF. The J gene is TRBJ2-2, the V gene TRBV7-8, with 7 positions matching TRBD1. Germline loops: CDR1 SGHVS, CDR2 FQNEAQ. V lost 5 bases to trimming and J lost 5 bases; unmatched junction nucleotides: 5. The CDR3 contains 14 residues.

The chain combines TRBV5-1 with TRBJ1-1; D might be TRBD1 (5 bases). Trimming left V 4 bases short and J 3 bases short, with 16 bases between. CDR1 and CDR2 (germline): SGHRS, YFSETQ. The CDR3 length is 15 residues. CDR3 sequence reads: CASSDGQGRYTEAFF. The DNA of the CDR3 is TGCGCCAGCAGCGACGGGCAGGGCCGATACACTGAAGCTTTCTTT. Drawing the rest from reference TRBV5-1 and TRBJ1-1, the complete variable domain is KAGVTQTPRYLIKTRGQQVTLSCSPISGHRSVSWYQQTPGQGLQFLFEYFSETQRNKGNFPGRFSGRQFSNSRSEMNVSTLELGDSALYLCASSDGQGRYTEAFFGQGTRLTVV.

V gene TRBV5-4 combines with J gene TRBJ1-6; 9 bases are a match to TRBD1. With 4 bases clipped from V and 6 bases from J, the junction kept 5 bases outside the gene matches. CDR3 size: 15 residues. Germline V gives CDR1 SGHNT, CDR2 YYREEE (reference sequence). CDR3 region: CASSNPGQGNSPLHF. The CDR3, as DNA: TGTGCCAGCAGCAACCCGGGACAGGGTAATTCACCCCTCCACTTT.

This chain connects TRBV12-3 or TRBV12-4 to TRBJ2-5, with a weak D call TRBD1 (6 bases). CDR3 size: 13 residues. V dropped 7 bases and J dropped 2 bases, with 11 bases sitting between them. The CDR3 region is CASKLDRQETQYF. CDR3 nucleotides: TGTGCCAGCAAACTTGACAGGCAAGAGACCCAGTACTTC.

The chain combines TRBV12-3 or TRBV12-4 with TRBJ2-3, with D possibly matching TRBD2 (6 bases). The CDR3 contains 13 residues. V dropped 5 bases and J dropped 5 bases, with 11 bases sitting between them. The chain's CDR3 is CASSDGGEDTQYF. The CDR3 bases are TGTGCCAGCAGTGACGGCGGGGAAGATACGCAGTATTTT.

This clone was detected ten times or more. V and J are TRBV3-1 (or the pseudogene TRBV3-2) and TRBJ2-3; maybe TRBD2 (5 bases). The length of the CDR3 is 17 residues. V dropped 0 bases and J dropped 0 bases, with 13 bases sitting between them. CDR1 is LGHDT, CDR2 YNNKEL, per germline (reference sequence). The CDR3: CASSQDEGRSSTDTQYF. CDR3 coding DNA: TGTGCCAGCAGCCAAGATGAGGGCAGATCTAGCACAGATACGCAGTATTTT.

J is TRBJ1-1 and V is TRBV5-1; D gene unclear. The germline gives CDR1 SGHRS, CDR2 YFSETQ. Trimming removed 0 bases at V and 3 bases at J, with 6 bases between. CDR3 length: 13 residues. CDR3: CASSLDTHTEAFF. For the CDR3, the DNA is TGCGCCAGCAGCTTGGACACCCACACTGAAGCTTTCTTT.

The chain recombines TRBV10-1 with TRBJ1-4, with TRBD1 identical over 8 bases. The length of the CDR3 is 13 residues. CDR1 is WNHNN and CDR2 is SYGVQD in the germline V gene (reference sequence). V dropped 6 bases and J dropped 7; count of bases not matched to a gene: 4. The CDR3 region is CASSLDRGEKLFF. The CDR3 coding sequence is TGCGCCAGCAGCCTTGACAGGGGTGAAAAACTGTTTTTT.

The chain employs TRBV12-5 and TRBJ1-1, with D hard to call. Trimming left V 5 bases short and J 0 bases short, with 7 bases between. Germline V CDR1 and CDR2: LGHNT, FRNRAP. The CDR3 is 13 amino acids. CDR3 nucleotide sequence: TGTGCTAGTGGTCCGAGGATGAACACTGAAGCTTTCTTT. Translation gives CASGPRMNTEAFF. Full variable domain (outside the CDR3, taken from reference TRBV12-5 and TRBJ1-1): DARVTQTPRHKVTEMGQEVTMRCQPILGHNTVFWYRQTMMQGLELLAYFRNRAPLDDSGMPKDRFSAEMPDATLATLKIQPSEPRDSAVYFCASGPRMNTEAFFGQGTRLTVV.

The chain employs TRBV2 and TRBJ2-7; no clear D gene. The V gene lost 4 bases and the J gene lost 0 bases, with 7 bases spanning the gap. Germline-derived CDR1 and CDR2 are SNHLY and FYNNEI. The CDR3 sequence is 13 residues long. CDR3 sequence (DNA): TGTGCCAGCAGTGGACTGATCTCCTACGAGCAGTACTTC. This gives the protein CASSGLISYEQYF.

A remark on this clone: A read error may account for a junction end that differs from germline. V usage is TRBV7-6 and J usage is TRBJ2-1, with 9 bases lining up with TRBD2. The V gene's germline CDR1 is SGHVS and CDR2 FNYEAQ. CDR3 length equals 16 residues. CDR3 DNA: TGTGCCAGCAGATTAGGGCGAGCGGGGGGAGGGGGTGAGCAGTTCTTC. This translates into CASRLGRAGGGGEQFF.

This chain joins TRBV24-1 and TRBJ2-2, with TRBD1 identical over 9 bases. The germline V gene has CDR1 KGHDR and CDR2 SFDVKD. The CDR3 is made up of 15 amino acids. Germline trimming cut 4 bases from V and 6 bases from J; bases unmatched to any gene: 5. CDR3 in amino acids: CATSETGGAAGELFF. The CDR3 region has the DNA TGTGCCACCAGTGAAACAGGGGGCGCGGCCGGGGAGCTGTTTTTT.